The text below deals with one T cell receptor (beta chain). The entry originates in a study of blood T cell repertoires in COVID-19. Study-level information: The cDNA or gDNA used as material had been derived from T cells, B-cell-depleted T cells, or PBMCs.

This CDR3 is built from 15 residues. Trimming left V 7 bases short and J 8 bases short, with 23 bases between. The germline CDR1 and CDR2 sequences are SNHLY and FYNNEI. In the study's own analysis: Estimation of nucleated cell counts relied on the amplification of reference gene primers. Repertoires were generated with immunoSEQ multiplex PCR, while TCRdb's copy carries only in-frame clones and drops some. V, J and clone size derive from that table, while D and trimming were established from the DNA sequence. The sample carries roughly 390,000 clones, around 85% recorded once. The sequence was obtained from a young woman with acute or convalescent COVID-19. Sequencing was carried out using peripheral blood. The rearrangement links TRBV2 to TRBJ1-2; D is undetermined. CDR3 DNA sequence: TGTGCCAGCAACCTTGTTTTACCCCCGGTCGGGGGCTACACCTTC. Protein product: CASNLVLPPVGGYTF.